This T cell receptor (beta chain) was sequenced for a study of siplizumab effects on memory and regulatory T cells. General study findings and limits: With siplizumab, cumulative frequency of CD4+ memory-derived alloreactive sequences dropped significantly. Sequences below about 10^-5 frequency were poorly captured, and few alloreactive clones mapped to unstimulated subsets.

Assay: immunoSEQ multiplex PCR; the TCRdb copy retains only in-frame clones and omits some. In the table there are some 52,000 clones, about 97% of which are singletons. Germline V gives CDR1 MDHEN, CDR2 SYDVKM. V shed 4 bases and J shed 5 bases, with 18 bases lying between them. The CDR3 totals 15 residues. Investigators obtained sequences from unstimulated naive, memory, effector memory and TEMRA subsets in a few donor pairs. As regards this clone: What it binds is not known.

J is TRBJ2-7 and V is TRBV28; weak D call: TRBD2 (6 bases). This sequence originates from a human donor in good health. Source material: naive CD4+ T cells sorted from blood. CDR3 coding DNA: TGTGCCAGCAGTTCGGCGGGGCAGGGTCTCGACGAGCAGTACTTC. It yields the protein CASSSAGQGLDEQYF. Drawing the rest from reference TRBV28 and TRBJ2-7, the complete variable domain is DVKVTQSSRYLVKRTGEKVFLECVQDMDHENMFWYRQDPGLGLRLIYFSYDVKMKEKGDIPEGYSVSREKKERFSLILESASTNQTSMYLCASSSAGQGLDEQYFGPGTRLTVT.